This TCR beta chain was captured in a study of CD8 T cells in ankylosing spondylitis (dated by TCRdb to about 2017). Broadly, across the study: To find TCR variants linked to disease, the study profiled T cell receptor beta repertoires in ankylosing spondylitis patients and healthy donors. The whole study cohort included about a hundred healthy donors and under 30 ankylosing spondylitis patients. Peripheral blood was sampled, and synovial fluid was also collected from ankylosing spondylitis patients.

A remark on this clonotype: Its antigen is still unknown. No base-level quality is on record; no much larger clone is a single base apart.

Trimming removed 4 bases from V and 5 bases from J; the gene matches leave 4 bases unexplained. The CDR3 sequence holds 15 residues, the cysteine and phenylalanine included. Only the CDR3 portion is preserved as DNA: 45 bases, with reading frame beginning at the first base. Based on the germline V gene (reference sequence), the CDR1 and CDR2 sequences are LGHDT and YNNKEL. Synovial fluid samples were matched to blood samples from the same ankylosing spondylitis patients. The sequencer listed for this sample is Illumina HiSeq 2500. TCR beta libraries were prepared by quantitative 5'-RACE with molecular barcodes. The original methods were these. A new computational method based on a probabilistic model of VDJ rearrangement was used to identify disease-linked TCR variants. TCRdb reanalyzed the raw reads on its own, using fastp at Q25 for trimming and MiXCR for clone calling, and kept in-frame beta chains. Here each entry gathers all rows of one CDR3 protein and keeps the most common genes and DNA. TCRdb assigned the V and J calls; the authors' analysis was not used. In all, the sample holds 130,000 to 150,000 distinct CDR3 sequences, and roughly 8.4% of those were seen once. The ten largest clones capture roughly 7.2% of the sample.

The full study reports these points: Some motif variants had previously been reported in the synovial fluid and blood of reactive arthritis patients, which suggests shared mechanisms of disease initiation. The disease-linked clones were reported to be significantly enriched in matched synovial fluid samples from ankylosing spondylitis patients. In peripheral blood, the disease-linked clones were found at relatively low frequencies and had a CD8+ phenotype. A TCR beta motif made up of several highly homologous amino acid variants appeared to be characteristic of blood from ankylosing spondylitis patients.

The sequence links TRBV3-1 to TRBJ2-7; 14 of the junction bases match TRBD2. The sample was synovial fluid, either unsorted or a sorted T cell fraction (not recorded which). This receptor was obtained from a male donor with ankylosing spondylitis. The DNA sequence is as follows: TGTGCCAGCAGCCGCGGACTAGCGGGAGGAGACGAGCAGTACTTC. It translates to CASSRGLAGGDEQYF.